A single sample gave rise to the 32 T cell receptor beta chains below, sequenced in a study of T cell responses to AZD1222 COVID-19 vaccine. Data came from immunoSEQ multiplex PCR; TCRdb stores just in-frame clones and leaves some out. Of around 130,000 clones in the sample, 80% to 90% were seen once. Sequences were derived from peripheral blood, sampled on day 0 of AZD1222 vaccination. The receptors originated from an adult in good health.

The CDR3 bases are TGTGCCAGCAGCAAGACTAGCGGGAGTGAGACCCAGTACTTC. Translated, it gives CASSKTSGSETQYF. This chain connects TRBV3-1 (or the pseudogene TRBV3-2) to TRBJ2-5; 12 bases align to TRBD2. Trimming took 5 bases from V and 5 from J; bases not matched to a gene: 3. There are 14 residues in the CDR3. Germline loops: CDR1 LGHDT, CDR2 YNNKEL (reference sequence).

The chain has TRBV28 and TRBJ1-1; tentatively, D is TRBD1 (6 bases). The germline V gene has CDR1 MDHEN and CDR2 SYDVKM. Trimming took off 3 bases at V and 8 bases at J, with 10 bases between the two ends. The CDR3 consists of 12 residues. CDR3 protein: CASSFRDREAFF. The CDR3 DNA reads TGTGCCAGCAGTTTCCGAGACAGGGAAGCTTTCTTT.

The V call is TRBV7-9, the J call TRBJ1-2; 7 positions agree with TRBD1. The CDR3 extends over 17 amino acids. The germline gives CDR1 SEHNR, CDR2 FQNEAQ (reference sequence). V lost 3 bases and J lost 0; bases outside the gene matches: 10. CDR3 DNA: TGTGCCAGCAGCTTTAACCCGGGACAGTCTTCTAACTATGGCTACACCTTC. It yields the protein CASSFNPGQSSNYGYTF.

The chain uses TRBV5-1 and TRBJ2-1; 8 positions agree with TRBD1. Germline assignment: CDR1 SGHRS and CDR2 YFSETQ. With V trimmed by 3 bases and J by 10 bases, 9 bases remained unmatched. The CDR3 is 14 residues long. CDR3 DNA sequence: TGCGCCAGCAGCTCCAGGCCGGGACAGGAAGAGCAGTTCTTC. Residues: CASSSRPGQEEQFF.

V gene TRBV7-9 combines with J gene TRBJ2-2, with D possibly TRBD1 on 6 matching bases. The germline V and J ends were trimmed by 9 bases and 1 base, with 15 bases remaining between them. The germline gives CDR1 SEHNR, CDR2 FQNEAQ (reference sequence). The CDR3 runs 15 residues. The CDR3 here is CASGRQALNTGELFF. Here the CDR3 DNA reads TGTGCCAGTGGGAGACAGGCGTTGAACACCGGGGAGCTGTTTTTT. Supplemented by reference TRBV7-9 and TRBJ2-2, the full variable domain reads DTGVSQNPRHKITKRGQNVTFRCDPISEHNRLYWYRQTLGQGPEFLTYFQNEAQLEKSRLLSDRFSAERPKGSFSTLEIQRTEQGDSAMYLCASGRQALNTGELFFGEGSRLTVL.

The chain combines TRBV2 with TRBJ2-1, with 8 bases aligning to TRBD1. The CDR3 has 15 residues. Germline V lookup: CDR1 SNHLY, CDR2 FYNNEI. V lost 6 bases to trimming and J lost 7 bases; unmatched junction nucleotides: 11. The CDR3 reads CASRAGQGKLNEQFF. The CDR3 DNA sequence: TGTGCCAGCAGGGCTGGACAGGGCAAGTTGAATGAGCAGTTCTTC. Variable domain in full (rest from reference TRBV2 and TRBJ2-1): EPEVTQTPSHQVTQMGQEVILRCVPISNHLYFYWYRQILGQKVEFLVSFYNNEISEKSEIFDDQFSVERPDGSNFTLKIRSTKLEDSAMYFCASRAGQGKLNEQFFGPGTRLTVL.

In this sample, this clone turned up once. The chain employs TRBV10-3 and TRBJ1-5; 8 bases agree with TRBD1. CDR1 is ENHRY, CDR2 SYGVKD, per germline. V gave up 6 bases and J gave up 7 bases; unmatched junction bases: 5. This CDR3 has 13 amino acids. The CDR3 reads CAISGQGPQPQHF. The CDR3 DNA reads TGTGCCATCAGCGGACAGGGCCCACAGCCCCAGCATTTT.

The rearrangement uses TRBV19 and TRBJ2-7, with D perhaps matching TRBD1 (7 bases). The CDR3 length is 13 residues. CDR1 and CDR2 (germline): LNHDA, SQIVND (reference sequence). V lost 6 bases, J lost 3 bases, and 12 bases lay in between. The CDR3 protein is CASRNRGGYEQYF. CDR3 coding DNA: TGTGCCAGTAGGAACAGGGGAGGCTACGAGCAGTACTTC. The full variable domain, with the rest looked up from reference TRBV19 and TRBJ2-7, is DGGITQSPKYLFRKEGQNVTLSCEQNLNHDAMYWYRQDPGQGLRLIYYSQIVNDFQKGDIAEGYSVSREKKESFPLTVTSAQKNPTAFYLCASRNRGGYEQYFGPGTRLTVT.

This clone was seen only a few times. The gene calls are TRBV7-9 and TRBJ2-1; TRBD1 agrees at 7 bases. The length of the CDR3 is 15 residues. J lost 9 bases, V lost 4 bases, and 12 bases had no gene match. CDR1 and CDR2 (germline): SEHNR, FQNEAQ (reference sequence). The CDR3 coding sequence is TGTGCCAGCAGCTCCTATAGACAGGGAAGGTCTGAGCAGTTCTTC. Translating it yields CASSSYRQGRSEQFF.

DNA for the CDR3: TGTGCCAGCAGCTCCGAGGGGACGGCTAATGAAAAACTGTTTTTT. It is translated as CASSSEGTANEKLFF. The chain couples TRBV5-6 to TRBJ1-4, with a weak D call TRBD1 (5 bases). Germline loops: CDR1 SGHDT, CDR2 YYEEEE. The CDR3 is made up of 15 amino acids. V dropped 3 bases and J dropped 3 bases, with 12 bases sitting between them.

The V call is TRBV5-1, the J call TRBJ2-7; 7 bases fit TRBD2. The CDR3 runs 14 residues. With 1 base clipped from V and 5 bases from J, the junction kept 6 bases outside the gene matches. Germline V lookup: CDR1 SGHRS, CDR2 YFSETQ. The CDR3 loop reads CASSLRAGTDEQYF. The CDR3 coding sequence is TGCGCCAGCAGCTTGAGAGCGGGAACGGACGAGCAGTACTTC. Full variable domain (missing parts from reference TRBV5-1 and TRBJ2-7): KAGVTQTPRYLIKTRGQQVTLSCSPISGHRSVSWYQQTPGQGLQFLFEYFSETQRNKGNFPGRFSGRQFSNSRSEMNVSTLELGDSALYLCASSLRAGTDEQYFGPGTRLTVT.

V and J are TRBV12-3 or TRBV12-4 and TRBJ2-3; no reliable D call. V lost 4 bases and J 4 bases, leaving 3 bases between the germline ends. The CDR3 spans 11 residues. CDR3 in amino acids: CASSSPDTQYF. The CDR3 DNA follows: TGTGCCAGCAGTTCGCCAGATACGCAGTATTTT.

The chain is built from TRBV27 and TRBJ1-6; D gene unclear. Germline CDR1 MNHEY, CDR2 SMNVEV (reference sequence). Trimming pared 4 bases from V and 7 bases from J, leaving 14 bases between. CDR3 length equals 15 residues. The CDR3 sequence is CASSSRGVGNSPLHF. The CDR3 region has the DNA TGTGCCAGCAGTTCCCGTGGGGTAGGAAATTCACCCCTCCACTTT.

This chain joins TRBV28 and TRBJ2-1; 10 nucleotides align to TRBD2. The CDR3 covers 15 residues. CDR1 and CDR2 from the germline V gene are MDHEN and SYDVKM. With 2 bases clipped from V and 5 bases from J, the junction kept 3 bases outside the gene matches. Written as DNA, the CDR3 is TGTGCCAGCAGTTTAGGACTAGCGGCCAACAATGAGCAGTTCTTC. Amino acid sequence: CASSLGLAANNEQFF.

The rearrangement links TRBV7-9 to TRBJ1-1, with D perhaps TRBD1 (5 bases). The germline V gene has CDR1 SEHNR and CDR2 FQNEAQ (reference sequence). V lost 1 base and J 1 base, leaving 13 bases between the germline ends. The CDR3 has 16 residues. The CDR3 is CASSLGQIYQNTEAFF. The CDR3 DNA follows: TGTGCCAGCAGCTTAGGACAGATCTACCAGAACACTGAAGCTTTCTTT.

The chain has TRBV18 and TRBJ2-7; D is undetermined. Deletions cut 3 bases from V and 5 bases from J, with 5 bases between. The CDR3 contains 11 residues. Per the germline V gene, CDR1 is KGHSH and CDR2 is LQKENI. DNA of the CDR3: TGTGCCAGCTCACCCGGCCACGAGCAGTACTTC. It translates to CASSPGHEQYF.

The chain is built from TRBV9 and TRBJ2-2; 12 bases align to TRBD2. Germline loops: CDR1 SGDLS, CDR2 YYNGEE. V gave up 4 bases and J gave up 9 bases; unmatched junction bases: 16. This CDR3 has 18 residues. CDR3 sequence: CASSPNPRGLAGVWELFF. Here the CDR3 DNA reads TGTGCCAGCAGCCCAAACCCCCGGGGACTAGCGGGCGTCTGGGAGCTGTTTTTT.

This chain connects TRBV30 to TRBJ1-3, with unresolved D. Germline V gene lookup returns CDR1 GTSNPN and CDR2 SVGIG (reference sequence). Trimming removed 1 base from V and 1 base from J, with 8 bases in between. The CDR3 is made up of 14 amino acids. CDR3 in DNA: TGTGCCTGGAGTGCTACAATGTCTGGAAACACCATATATTTT. It is translated as CAWSATMSGNTIYF. Looking up the rest from reference TRBV30 and TRBJ1-3 gives the full variable domain: SQTIHQWPATLVQPVGSPLSLECTVEGTSNPNLYWYRQAAGRGLQLLFYSVGIGQISSEVPQNLSASRPQDRQFILSSKKLLLSDSGFYLCAWSATMSGNTIYFGEGSWLTVV.

This chain uses TRBV4-3 with TRBJ1-4; possible D gene TRBD1, 6 bases. Germline loops: CDR1 LGHNA, CDR2 YSLEER. The germline V and J ends were trimmed by 0 bases and 4 bases, with 12 bases remaining between them. CDR3 size: 16 residues. The CDR3 is CASSQDRGLNNEKLFF. In nucleotides, the CDR3 is TGCGCCAGCAGCCAAGATCGGGGGCTAAATAATGAAAAACTGTTTTTT.

V gene TRBV3-1 (or the pseudogene TRBV3-2) combines with J gene TRBJ2-5; TRBD2 is a possible D gene (5 bases). This CDR3 contains 15 residues. Germline CDR1 is LGHDT and CDR2 is YNNKEL (reference sequence). V was trimmed by 0 bases and J by 4 bases, leaving 12 bases between them. The CDR3 reads CASSQELLARETQYF. In nucleotides, the CDR3 is TGTGCCAGCAGCCAAGAACTCCTAGCCCGAGAGACCCAGTACTTC.

The rearrangement uses TRBV6-1 and TRBJ1-3; no firm D call. V lost 1 base and J 9 bases, leaving 19 bases between the germline ends. The CDR3 loop spans 16 amino acids. Germline V gene lookup returns CDR1 MNHNS and CDR2 SASEGT. This CDR3 reads CASSEGADPTWGTIYF. As DNA, the CDR3 is TGTGCCAGCAGTGAAGGGGCCGACCCAACCTGGGGCACCATATATTTT.

This chain uses TRBV9 with TRBJ1-6; 10 nucleotides agree with TRBD1. CDR3 length: 15 amino acids. The germline V gene has CDR1 SGDLS and CDR2 YYNGEE. V shed 4 bases and J 6 bases; nucleotides not matched to a gene: 4. In nucleotides, the CDR3 is TGTGCCAGCAGCAAAGACAGGGGGCTTAATTCACCCCTCCACTTT. Translated, it gives CASSKDRGLNSPLHF.

The chain combines TRBV19 with TRBJ1-1; D gene unclear. CDR1 is LNHDA, CDR2 SQIVND, per germline (reference sequence). Trimming removed 0 bases at V and 4 bases at J, with 12 bases between. The CDR3 is 15 residues long. The CDR3 reads CASSIEGLGTTEAFF. Written as DNA, the CDR3 is TGTGCCAGTAGTATAGAGGGTTTGGGCACCACTGAAGCTTTCTTT.

The CDR3 region is CASSRTANTGELFF. The CDR3 nucleotides read TGTGCCAGTTCTAGGACAGCAAACACCGGGGAGCTGTTTTTT. V and J are TRBV19 and TRBJ2-2; TRBD1 might be the D (6 bases). The CDR3 has 14 residues. V was cut by 8 bases and J by 2 bases, with 12 bases left in between. Germline CDR1 LNHDA, CDR2 SQIVND (reference sequence).

The rearrangement links TRBV5-1 to TRBJ1-1; a possible D gene is TRBD1 (6 bases). The CDR3 runs to 14 residues. The V gene's germline CDR1 is SGHRS and CDR2 YFSETQ. The V end was cut by 0 bases, the J end by 4 bases, with 10 bases between. The CDR3 spells CASSLARGGTEAFF. CDR3 nucleotides: TGCGCCAGCAGCTTGGCCCGAGGGGGCACTGAAGCTTTCTTT.

This chain connects TRBV11-2 to TRBJ1-5; perhaps TRBD1 as D (5 bases). Trimming stripped 5 bases from V and 4 bases from J, with 9 bases between. The germline V gene encodes CDR1 SGHAT and CDR2 FQNNGV. The CDR3 has 13 residues. The CDR3 here is CASSIDRNQPQHF. CDR3 DNA sequence: TGTGCCAGCAGCATTGACAGAAATCAGCCCCAGCATTTT.

J is TRBJ2-2 and V is TRBV7-2, with D possibly matching TRBD1 (5 bases). Per germline, CDR1 SGHTA and CDR2 FQGNSA. V lost 0 bases and J lost 1, with 12 bases in between. The CDR3 spans 17 residues. The CDR3 nucleotides read TGTGCCAGCAGCTTAGCCGTAGACAGACTGAACACCGGGGAGCTGTTTTTT. Translation gives CASSLAVDRLNTGELFF. Variable domain in full (rest from reference TRBV7-2 and TRBJ2-2): GAGVSQSPSNKVTEKGKDVELRCDPISGHTALYWYRQSLGQGLEFLIYFQGNSAPDKSGLPSDRFSAERTGGSVSTLTIQRTQQEDSAVYLCASSLAVDRLNTGELFFGEGSRLTVL.

The rearrangement links TRBV3-1 (or the pseudogene TRBV3-2) to TRBJ2-7, with D maybe TRBD2 (6 bases). This CDR3 spans 14 amino acids. The V end was cut by 4 bases, the J end by 3 bases, with 13 bases between. Germline values: CDR1 LGHDT, CDR2 YNNKEL (reference sequence). The CDR3 nucleotides read TGTGCCAGCAGCCTACGGGAGCCGATCTACGAGCAGTACTTC. Residues: CASSLREPIYEQYF.

This rearrangement joins TRBV14 to TRBJ1-6; maybe TRBD1 (5 bases). Looked up from germline, CDR1 is SGHDN and CDR2 is FVKESK. Trimming cost V 1 base and J 6 bases, with 7 bases left between them. The CDR3 contains 14 residues. CDR3 nucleotides: TGTGCCAGCAGCCAAGGGACATTTAATTCACCCCTCCACTTT. It codes for CASSQGTFNSPLHF.

With respect to this clone: Because it lacks the conserved phenylalanine or tryptophan at the end, this CDR3 is likely a read error. It is unclear where the CDR3 begins or ends on the DNA, so no DNA is shown, and the CDR3 is as TCRdb lists it. J is TRBJ2-7 and V is TRBV3-1 (or the pseudogene TRBV3-2); the table's D call TRBD1 went unverified against the DNA. Germline CDR1 LGHDT, CDR2 YNNKEL (reference sequence). The CDR3 is 13 residues long, ends included. The CDR3 sequence is CASSRATPGTASP.

V gene TRBV12-2 combines with J gene TRBJ2-2; the D segment call TRBD2 is taken from the table without a DNA check. TRBV12-2 constitutes a pseudogene. This CDR3 has 15 residues. The CDR3 sequence is CASRFSPNSTGELFF. The CDR3, as DNA: TGTGCAAGTCGCTTCTCCCCTAATTCCACCGGGGAGCTGTTTTTT.

This clone has more than one count but fewer than ten. V usage is TRBV18 and J usage is TRBJ2-1; TRBD2 matches 10 bases. Trimming at V came to 2 bases and at J to 9 bases, leaving 7 bases not matched to a gene. This CDR3 has 15 amino acids. The germline V gene has CDR1 KGHSH and CDR2 LQKENI. The CDR3 DNA sequence: TGTGCCAGCTCACCAGGGCTAGCGGGAGCTGGTGAGCAGTTCTTC. It encodes CASSPGLAGAGEQFF.